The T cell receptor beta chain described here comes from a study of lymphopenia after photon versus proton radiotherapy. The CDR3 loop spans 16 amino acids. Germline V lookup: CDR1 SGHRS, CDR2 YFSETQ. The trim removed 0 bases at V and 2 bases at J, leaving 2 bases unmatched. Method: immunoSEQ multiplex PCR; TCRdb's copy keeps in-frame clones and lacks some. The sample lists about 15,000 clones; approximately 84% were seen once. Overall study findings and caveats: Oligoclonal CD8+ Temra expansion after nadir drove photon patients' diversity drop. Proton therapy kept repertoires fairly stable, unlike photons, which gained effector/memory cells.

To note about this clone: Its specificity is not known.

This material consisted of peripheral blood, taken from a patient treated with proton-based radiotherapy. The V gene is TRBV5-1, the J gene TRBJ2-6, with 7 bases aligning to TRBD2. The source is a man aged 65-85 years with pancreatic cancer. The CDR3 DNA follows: TGCGCCAGCAGCTTGGCCGGGGGGACTGGGGCCAACGTCCTGACTTTC. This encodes CASSLAGGTGANVLTF.